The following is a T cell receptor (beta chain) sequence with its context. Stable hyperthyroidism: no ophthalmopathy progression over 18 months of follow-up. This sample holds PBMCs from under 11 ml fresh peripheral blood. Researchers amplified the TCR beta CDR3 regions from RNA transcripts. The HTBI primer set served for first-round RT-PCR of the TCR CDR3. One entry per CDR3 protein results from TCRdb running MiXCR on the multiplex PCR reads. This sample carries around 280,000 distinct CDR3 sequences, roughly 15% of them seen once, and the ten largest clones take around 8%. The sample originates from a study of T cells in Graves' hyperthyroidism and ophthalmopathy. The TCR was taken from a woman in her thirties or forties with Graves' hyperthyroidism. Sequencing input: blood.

DNA for the CDR3: TGTGCCAGCAGTGCTAGAGGGGAACTAGCGGCGACAGATACGCAGTATTTT. Protein product: CASSARGELAATDTQYF. The rearrangement links TRBV28 to TRBJ2-3; 8 positions match TRBD2. Unmatched junction bases numbered 13, after V lost 5 bases and J lost 3 bases. The CDR3 extends over 17 amino acids. Germline CDR1 reads MDHEN; CDR2 reads SYDVKM.